This entry describes one T cell receptor beta chain. What it binds is unknown. The entry originates in a study of cytomegalovirus exposure and HLA in healthy donors. Study-wide context: A subsequent analysis stated that the 110 or so validation repertoires were run on the same platform as the approximately 610 first-cohort repertoires.

The V end was cut by 2 bases, the J end by 6 bases, with 8 bases between. CDR3 length: 12 residues. Germline CDR1 is GTSNPN and CDR2 is SVGIG (reference sequence). The donors were part of the validation cohort, which consisted of roughly 120 subjects and was separate from the first cohort of roughly 620 subjects. Broader study findings: Researchers catalogued 160 or so TCR beta chains as cytomegalovirus-associated.

This table comes from immunoSEQ multiplex PCR, and its TCRdb copy is limited to in-frame clones, with some not included. The repertoire holds approximately 300,000 clones, around 87% seen once, with more than 0.9% in the top ten. This receptor was obtained from a woman aged 25 to 39 in good health and CMV-seropositive. The sample comprised PBMCs. The chain joins TRBV30 to TRBJ1-3; D ambiguous. CDR3 nucleotide sequence: TGTGCCTGGAGTCCAAGGGAAAACACCATATATTTT. This encodes CAWSPRENTIYF.